This TCR beta chain was captured by sequencing in a study of T cells in Graves' hyperthyroidism and ophthalmopathy. Regarding the study as a whole: The majority of expanded thyroid clonotypes above 0.001 also appeared in blood.

Trimming left V 2 bases short and J 3 bases short, with 11 bases between. CDR1 and CDR2 from the germline V gene are MNHEY and SVGAGI. The CDR3 loop spans 14 amino acids. Amplified TCR beta CDR3 regions derived from RNA transcripts. HTBI primers were the set used in a first-round RT-PCR of the TCR CDR3. TCRdb re-analysed the multiplex PCR reads in MiXCR, keeping a single row per CDR3 protein. The sample consists of around 350,000 distinct CDR3 sequences, about 19% of them appearing once. This clonotype was picked up many times. The antigen is undetermined. In making diagnoses, clinical symptoms, serum thyroxine and TRAb, thyroid ultrasound and orbital computed tomography were all used.

This TCR derives from a woman younger than 30 with Graves' hyperthyroidism. This chain links TRBV6-5 with TRBJ2-7, with TRBD1 as a possible D gene (6 bases). The source material was blood. The CDR3 nucleotides are TGTGCCAGCAGTTACACAGGGTCTAGCTACGAGCAGTACTTC. As protein: CASSYTGSSYEQYF.